The present T cell receptor (beta chain) was sequenced within a study of blood T cell repertoires in COVID-19 (TCRdb year 2020). About the full investigation: Collaborator samples came from the United States, Italy and Spain and covered acute and convalescent phases of COVID-19. The material from the prospective study consisted of cDNA or gDNA derived from T cells, B-cell-depleted T cells, or PBMCs. Subjects who had been exposed to COVID-19, were actively infected with it, or had recovered from it provided the deeply sampled blood TCRbeta repertoires that made up the dataset. The repertoires were released in a freely available public database meant as a resource for research on the immune response to SARS-CoV-2. Samples were obtained from the ongoing ImmuneRACE study (first 160 participants) and from 1,000 to 1,500 subjects provided by 6 global collaborators. Sample metadata almost always included a de-identified subject ID, COVID-19 status, age in years and sex. Where available, HLA class I and class II types were obtained from metadata supplied by the sample provider rather than from assay-based typing. Results the study describes overall, beyond this receptor: The amount of clinical and demographic metadata varied by source and participant and was provided uncurated.

The germline ends are 8 bases apart after V is trimmed by 2 bases and J by 1 base. Via the germline V gene (reference sequence), CDR1 is SEHNR and CDR2 FQNEAQ. The CDR3 runs 14 residues from the cysteine to the phenylalanine. CDR3 DNA is the only sequence kept; it has 42 bases, read in frame from the first base. TCRbeta CDR3 regions were amplified from genomic DNA by means of the immunoSEQ Assay, a bias-controlled multiplex PCR. For the original study's pipeline: The number of nucleated cells in each sample was estimated by amplification of reference gene primers within the assay. Sequence reads were collapsed and filtered to measure the absolute abundance of every unique TCRbeta CDR3 rearrangement. Productive Simpson clonality was computed per sample as the square root of Simpson's diversity index over productive rearrangements. Sourced from immuneACCESS, this table was stored by TCRdb with only in-frame sequences that have V and J called. A share of the clones is absent; for the studies checked, an unresolved V gene accounts for under half, and the remainder has no known explanation. The V and J calls and the clone size are those of that table, but D and trimming were determined from the DNA. The sample profile shows about 150,000 clones; roughly nine tenths of them were found once. The biggest ten clones account for about 2.4% of the sample.

The collaborating institutions used their own protocols to collect whole blood in K2EDTA tubes. For TCRbeta analysis, collaborator samples were shipped as frozen whole blood, as isolated PBMCs, or as DNA extracted from either sample type. Note on this clone: It has no known antigen specificity. No base qualities exist here, and no much larger clone lies one base off it.

The clonotype originates from a woman between 70 and 85 years old with acute or convalescent COVID-19. Input material: peripheral blood. The rearrangement combines TRBV7-9 with TRBJ1-1; the D gene is perhaps TRBD1, on 5 matching bases. The nucleotides are TGTGCCAGCAGCTTAATGGGGCAGAACACTGAAGCTTTCTTT. The resulting protein is CASSLMGQNTEAFF.